Included here is one TCR beta chain sequence, with context. The data were obtained in a study of control samples from healthy donors and cancer patients. The V and J ends lost 3 bases and 6 bases, in that order; junction bases with no gene match: 6. The CDR3 is 15 amino acids. Germline V gene data show CDR1 as SNHLY and CDR2 as FYNNEI. Using immunoSEQ multiplex PCR, the repertoire was profiled, and TCRdb retains in-frame clones only, with some absent. The data contain about 160,000 clones, about 94% of them seen just once; the ten biggest clones take up 7.5% to 8.5%. This chain uses TRBV2 with TRBJ1-5, with 9 bases lining up with TRBD1. This sequence originates from a middle-aged woman in good health. The specimen was blood. In DNA form, the CDR3 reads TGTGCCAGCAGTGAGGGGACAGGGACCCCTCAGCCCCAGCATTTT. Protein product: CASSEGTGTPQPQHF.